These 28 T cell receptor beta chains originate from one sample sequenced in a study of shared T cell receptors in the human thymus. Generated by immunoSEQ multiplex PCR, the TCRdb table keeps only in-frame clones and is missing some. The sample lists approximately 400,000 clones, approximately 95% occurring once. The sample taken for sequencing was thymocytes. These receptors all come from a human donor.

The chain couples TRBV7-9 to TRBJ1-3; D not certain. The CDR3 has 15 amino acids. The V gene lost 6 bases and the J gene lost 2 bases, with 14 bases spanning the gap. CDR1 and CDR2 from the germline V gene are SEHNR and FQNEAQ (reference sequence). The CDR3, as DNA: TGTGCCAGCAGACATGGCAGAGGAACTGGAAACACCATATATTTT. It specifies CASRHGRGTGNTIYF.

V and J are TRBV28 and TRBJ1-5, with a possible D match to TRBD1 (5 bases). From germline, CDR1 is MDHEN and CDR2 SYDVKM. The length of the CDR3 is 15 residues. V was trimmed by 5 bases and J by 6 bases, leaving 17 bases between them. Written as DNA, the CDR3 is TGTGCCAGCAGTCCCTCCGGGACGGGGAGTCAGCCCCAGCATTTT. It encodes CASSPSGTGSQPQHF.

The rearrangement links TRBV27 to TRBJ2-5, with 7 positions matching TRBD1. Germline CDR1 MNHEY, CDR2 SMNVEV (reference sequence). The CDR3 has 14 residues. Trimming removed 6 bases from V and 0 bases from J; junction bases left unmatched: 4. CDR3 protein: CASSVGQNQETQYF. The CDR3 DNA reads TGTGCCAGCAGCGTGGGACAGAACCAAGAGACCCAGTACTTC.

The CDR3 is CASSPSPASSGRDRYNEQFF. Here the CDR3 DNA reads TGTGCCAGCAGCCCAAGTCCGGCCTCTAGCGGGAGAGACCGATACAATGAGCAGTTCTTC. The genes are TRBV7-3 and TRBJ2-1, with 10 bases that match TRBD2. V shed 5 bases, J shed 4 bases, and the junction held 20 bases outside the gene matches. Germline V gene sequence: CDR1 SGHTA, CDR2 FQGTGA. The CDR3 covers 20 residues.

The rearrangement links TRBV7-8 to TRBJ2-1; 7 nucleotides agree with TRBD2. The ends lost 6 bases at V and 10 bases at J; junction bases unmatched: 27. CDR1 SGHVS and CDR2 FQNEAQ come from the germline V gene. This CDR3 is built from 19 residues. CDR3 coding DNA: TGTGCCAGCAGGGCGCTCAGGGTGAATTTAGCGGGCGCCCCAATAGAGCAGTTCTTC. It specifies CASRALRVNLAGAPIEQFF. The variable domain in full, with the rest retrieved from reference TRBV7-8 and TRBJ2-1, is GAGVSQSPRYKVAKRGQDVALRCDPISGHVSLFWYQQALGQGPEFLTYFQNEAQLDKSGLPSDRFFAERPEGSVSTLKIQRTQQEDSAVYLCASRALRVNLAGAPIEQFFGPGTRLTVL.

The chain combines TRBV12-5 with TRBJ1-2; D gene ambiguous. Germline assignment: CDR1 LGHNT and CDR2 FRNRAP. The CDR3 is 12 amino acids. Trimming left V 2 bases short and J 7 bases short, with 8 bases between. CDR3 nucleotides: TGTGCTAGTGGTTTGCCCCCGGGTGGCTACACCTTC. This translates into CASGLPPGGYTF.

This chain joins TRBV28 and TRBJ2-5, with D unresolved. The CDR3 has 15 residues. The germline V gene has CDR1 MDHEN and CDR2 SYDVKM. V shed 4 bases and J shed 1 base, with 13 bases lying between them. The CDR3 region is CASSSATRSQETQYF. Written as DNA, the CDR3 is TGTGCCAGCAGTTCCGCAACCCGATCCCAAGAGACCCAGTACTTC.

This chain links TRBV2 with TRBJ2-5; 16 positions agree with TRBD2. Germline loops: CDR1 SNHLY, CDR2 FYNNEI. Losses at the gene ends were 7 bases for V and 5 bases for J; bases not matched to a gene: 7. The CDR3 extends over 16 amino acids. CDR3 nucleotides: TGTGCCAGCAAAGGGACTAGCGGGAGGGGAGGGGAGACCCAGTACTTC. Amino acid sequence: CASKGTSGRGGETQYF.

The chain combines TRBV28 with TRBJ1-1, with 8 bases that match TRBD1. CDR1 MDHEN and CDR2 SYDVKM come from the germline V gene. This CDR3 comprises 17 residues. The V segment lost 6 bases and the J segment 0 bases; nucleotides outside the gene matches: 12. The CDR3 nucleotides are TGTGCCAGCAGGGGAGACTGGACAGGGACCATGAACACTGAAGCTTTCTTT. It translates to CASRGDWTGTMNTEAFF.

The rearrangement uses TRBV19 and TRBJ2-1; D is possibly TRBD1 (6 bases). This CDR3 has 15 amino acids. Trimming left V 4 bases short and J 1 base short, with 11 bases between. Germline CDR1 reads LNHDA; CDR2 reads SQIVND (reference sequence). For the CDR3, the DNA is TGTGCCAGTAGTACCTGCAGGGGATCCTACAATGAGCAGTTCTTC. Translated, it gives CASSTCRGSYNEQFF.

This rearrangement joins TRBV7-3 to TRBJ2-1; 11 bases map to TRBD2. In germline, CDR1 is SGHTA, CDR2 FQGTGA. The CDR3 consists of 20 residues. Unmatched junction bases numbered 10, after V lost 0 bases and J lost 0 bases. The CDR3 DNA reads TGTGCCAGCAGCTTAACGAAACCGGGACTAGCGGCCGGCTCCTACAATGAGCAGTTCTTC. Encoded protein: CASSLTKPGLAAGSYNEQFF.

The chain combines TRBV6-1 with TRBJ2-3, with D possibly TRBD2 on 7 matching bases. The CDR3 loop spans 19 amino acids. Germline V gene lookup returns CDR1 MNHNS and CDR2 SASEGT. The ends were cut back, 2 bases at V and 2 bases at J, with 23 bases in the middle. The CDR3 spells CASSETSRGLADFTDTQYF. The CDR3 nucleotides are TGTGCCAGCAGTGAAACGTCCCGGGGGCTAGCGGACTTCACAGATACGCAGTATTTT.

The J gene is TRBJ1-5, the V gene TRBV7-9; 9 nucleotides align to TRBD1. This CDR3 has 15 residues. V was clipped by 1 base and J by 5 bases; unmatched bases: 3. Germline values: CDR1 SEHNR, CDR2 FQNEAQ (reference sequence). The CDR3 region is CASSLEQGADQPQHF. The CDR3 region has the DNA TGTGCCAGCAGCTTAGAACAGGGGGCCGATCAGCCCCAGCATTTT.

The chain couples TRBV27 to TRBJ2-7; maybe TRBD1 (5 bases). Germline V gene data show CDR1 as MNHEY and CDR2 as SMNVEV (reference sequence). CDR3 length: 12 amino acids. V dropped 5 bases and J dropped 3 bases, with 8 bases sitting between them. The CDR3 DNA reads as TGTGCCAGCAGTGGGCAGGGCTACGAGCAGTACTTC. Encoded protein: CASSGQGYEQYF.

The chain combines TRBV28 with TRBJ1-1; D is unclear. This CDR3 has 14 residues. Germline-derived CDR1 and CDR2 are MDHEN and SYDVKM. The V gene lost 6 bases and the J gene lost 0 bases, with 11 bases spanning the gap. CDR3 amino acids: CASSPMTVNTEAFF. The CDR3 DNA reads TGTGCCAGCAGCCCCATGACCGTGAACACTGAAGCTTTCTTT.

The rearrangement uses TRBV14 and TRBJ2-3; 7 nucleotides match TRBD2. CDR3 length: 16 amino acids. Germline V gene lookup returns CDR1 SGHDN and CDR2 FVKESK. Trimming took 4 bases from V and 4 from J; bases not matched to a gene: 11. In nucleotides, the CDR3 is TGTGCCAGCAGCCCCCCCCACGGGAGGAACGCAGATACGCAGTATTTT. Translating gives CASSPPHGRNADTQYF.

DNA of the CDR3: TGTGCCAGCAGTTACGTGGGGGCAGATGCCTCCTACGAGCAGTACTTC. Encoded protein: CASSYVGADASYEQYF. V gene TRBV6-5 combines with J gene TRBJ2-7, with a weak D call TRBD1 (6 bases). Germline CDR1 is MNHEY and CDR2 is SVGAGI. V gave up 2 bases and J gave up 0 bases, with 14 bases separating them. The CDR3 totals 16 residues.

This rearrangement joins TRBV18 to TRBJ1-2, with TRBD1 matching over 8 bases. With 6 bases clipped from V and 2 bases from J, the junction kept 8 bases outside the gene matches. CDR1 and CDR2 from the germline V gene are KGHSH and LQKENI. The CDR3 runs 15 residues. Here the CDR3 DNA reads TGTGCCAGCTCGACCCTGACAGGGGAGAACTATGGCTACACCTTC. Amino acids: CASSTLTGENYGYTF.

The genes are TRBV4-3 and TRBJ2-4, with 12 bases fitting TRBD2. V lost 4 bases, J lost 11 bases, and 3 bases stayed unmatched. The germline V gene encodes CDR1 LGHNA and CDR2 YSLEER. CDR3 length: 13 amino acids. CDR3 DNA sequence: TGCGCCAGCAGCCGACTAGCGGGGGACGTTCAGTACTTC. Its translation: CASSRLAGDVQYF.

The chain uses TRBV14 and TRBJ2-1; 14 nucleotides match TRBD2. In germline, CDR1 is SGHDN, CDR2 FVKESK. The CDR3 runs to 20 residues. The V segment lost 2 bases and the J segment 1 base; nucleotides outside the gene matches: 10. CDR3 protein: CASSQCRGLAGVGSYNEQFF. CDR3 in DNA: TGTGCCAGCAGCCAATGCCGGGGACTAGCGGGAGTTGGGTCCTACAATGAGCAGTTCTTC. Combining the CDR3 with reference TRBV14 and TRBJ2-1 gives the whole variable domain EAGVTQFPSHSVIEKGQTVTLRCDPISGHDNLYWYRRVMGKEIKFLLHFVKESKQDESGMPNNRFLAERTGGTYSTLKVQPAELEDSGVYFCASSQCRGLAGVGSYNEQFFGPGTRLTVL.

CDR3 loop: CASSQDRVAGRYEQYF. For the CDR3, the DNA is TGTGCCAGCAGCCAAGATCGAGTAGCGGGACGCTACGAGCAGTACTTC. The rearrangement joins TRBV4-2 to TRBJ2-7; 8 nucleotides agree with TRBD2. The CDR3 extends over 16 amino acids. The junction had 7 bases not matched to a gene; V was cut back by 0 bases and J by 3 bases. CDR1 is LGHNA and CDR2 is YNFKEQ in the germline V gene.

This clone has only one observation. The chain recombines TRBV28 with TRBJ2-4; TRBD2 matches 7 bases. This CDR3 is 20 amino acids long. Per the germline V gene, CDR1 is MDHEN and CDR2 is SYDVKM. Trimming removed 4 bases from V and 1 base from J; junction bases left unmatched: 19. Here the CDR3 reads CASSSEEGSGREEAKNIQYF. The DNA for the CDR3 is TGTGCCAGCAGTTCTGAGGAGGGATCTGGACGGGAGGAGGCCAAAAACATTCAGTACTTC.

The chain joins TRBV5-1 to TRBJ2-2; 13 positions match TRBD2. Germline V gene lookup returns CDR1 SGHRS and CDR2 YFSETQ. V gave up 4 bases and J gave up 2 bases; unmatched junction bases: 2. The CDR3 spans 16 residues. CDR3 bases: TGCGCCAGCAGCACGGGACTAGCGGGAAACACCGGGGAGCTGTTTTTT. Translating gives CASSTGLAGNTGELFF.

J is TRBJ2-1 and V is TRBV30; TRBD1 matches at 7 bases. Germline V gene lookup returns CDR1 GTSNPN and CDR2 SVGIG (reference sequence). Losses at the gene ends were 8 bases for V and 10 bases for J; bases not matched to a gene: 17. The CDR3 has 14 residues. CDR3 coding DNA: TGTGCCGGGACCACCGGGGCAGGGGGAAGGGAGCAGTTCTTC. Residues: CAGTTGAGGREQFF.

CDR3 nucleotides: TGCAGCGTTGAAAAGCCCTACAATGAGCAGTTCTTC. Residues: CSVEKPYNEQFF. This chain links TRBV29-1 with TRBJ2-1; D uncertain. The CDR3 is 12 residues long. Trimming shortened V by 2 bases and J by 2 bases, and 4 bases separated the two germline ends. The germline V gene has CDR1 SQVTM and CDR2 ANQGSEA.

The chain links TRBV10-3 to TRBJ2-7, with a tentative D call TRBD2 (6 bases). V lost 6 bases to trimming and J lost 0 bases, with 21 bases between them. Germline CDR1 reads ENHRY; CDR2 reads SYGVKD. This CDR3 has 17 amino acids. This chain's CDR3 is CAISPPRRVGISYEQYF. Written as DNA, the CDR3 is TGTGCCATCAGCCCCCCCCGGAGGGTAGGGATCTCCTACGAGCAGTACTTC.

The chain has TRBV5-4 and TRBJ1-5; D perhaps matches TRBD1 (6 bases). With 0 bases removed from V and 3 bases from J, the gap between germline ends came to 13 bases. The CDR3 is 16 residues long. The germline V gene has CDR1 SGHNT and CDR2 YYREEE (reference sequence). For the CDR3, the DNA is TGTGCCAGCAGCTTGGAGGGAGGGGGGGTCAATCAGCCCCAGCATTTT. Translated: CASSLEGGGVNQPQHF.

V usage is TRBV12-5 and J usage is TRBJ2-1; 13 bases line up with TRBD2. The CDR3 sequence is 20 residues long. CDR1 and CDR2 from the germline V gene are LGHNT and FRNRAP. V trimming: 2 bases; J trimming: 3 bases; junction bases outside the gene matches: 13. In DNA form, the CDR3 reads TGTGCTAGTGGTTTGTTGACCGGGACTAGCGGGAAGATTGACTACAATGAGCAGTTCTTC. Its translation: CASGLLTGTSGKIDYNEQFF.